The clone carrying this T cell receptor (beta chain) was recorded a few times. TCRdb's table, derived via immunoSEQ multiplex PCR, lists solely in-frame clones and lacks some. The profile shows some 2,400 clones, roughly 69% of them singletons. The data belong to a study of T cells in tumors after PD-1 blockade. CDR3 size: 11 residues. CDR1 is LNHDA and CDR2 is SQIVND in the germline V gene (reference sequence). Trimming shortened V by 8 bases and J by 5 bases, and 10 bases separated the two germline ends. The material sequenced was tumor tissue, taken after anti-PD-1 treatment. The chain couples TRBV19 to TRBJ2-7; D is possibly TRBD1 or TRBD2 (5 bases each). This clonotype originated in a human donor with basal cell carcinoma. Here the CDR3 reads CASAGSHEQYF. CDR3 nucleotide sequence: TGTGCCAGTGCAGGGAGCCACGAGCAGTACTTC.